The T cell receptor (beta chain) under discussion was sequenced for a study of cytotoxic CD8 clonotypes in ibrutinib-treated CLL. Study-wide background: Across the patients, about a dozen were relapsed/refractory, 15 treatment-naive and approximately 18 IGHV unmutated. Median treatment time before response sampling was 12 months, range 6 to 36.

The V and J ends lost 5 bases and 0 bases respectively, with 7 bases between them. The CDR3 is 14 residues long. Germline values: CDR1 LNHDA, CDR2 SQIVND (reference sequence). Clones were sequenced by immunoSEQ multiplex PCR, and TCRdb holds only the in-frame ones, with some missing. This sample has 270,000 or so clones; roughly 76% occur once, and the top ten carry roughly 5.7%. This sequence joins TRBV19 and TRBJ2-2; D unclear. The TCR originated in a human donor with chronic lymphocytic leukemia. The sample was PBMCs, taken at disease progression, from a patient treated with ibrutinib. This CDR3 is CASSVDANTGELFF. The DNA for the CDR3 is TGTGCCAGTAGTGTGGACGCGAACACCGGGGAGCTGTTTTTT.